This T cell receptor (beta chain) was captured in a study of glioma-infiltrating T cells. With respect to this clonotype: Its antigen remains unknown.

Trimming shortened V by 6 bases and J by 6 bases, and 9 bases separated the two germline ends. The CDR3 has 11 amino acids. Germline lookup yields CDR1 MGHDK and CDR2 SYGVNS. Notes on the study in general: A blood CDR3 motif signature was depleted in highly divergent patients.

Using RNA template, CDR3s of TCR alpha and beta were amplified with iRepertoire arm-PCR. One-step reverse transcription and amplification started from roughly 100-400 ng of tissue mRNA or PBMC total RNA. TCRdb independently ran MiXCR on the multiplex PCR reads; one entry per CDR3 protein. The sample lists a few hundred thousand distinct CDR3 sequences; 41% were seen once. The receptor was derived from a human donor with low-grade glioma or glioblastoma, undergoing nonglioma brain surgery, or in good health (not recorded which). Sequencing was carried out using glioma tissue, nonneoplastic brain tissue, or PBMCs (not recorded which). The J gene is TRBJ2-7, the V gene TRBV25-1; D unclear. The CDR3, as DNA: TGTGCCAGCAGCGTAGACGGCGAGCAGTACTTC. Translated, it gives CASSVDGEQYF.